Listed below are T cell receptor beta chains from one sample, sequenced in a study of blood T cell repertoires in COVID-19. TCRdb's copy holds only in-frame clones and misses some; the assay was immunoSEQ multiplex PCR. The profile covers approximately 280,000 clones, with 89% appearing a single time and about 2% taken by the ten largest. The specimen sequenced was PBMCs or T cells enriched from blood (not recorded which). The source of these receptors is a woman in her sixties who had recovered from COVID-19. CDR3s include the opening cysteine and the closing phenylalanine or tryptophan. A D gene is named only where the DNA matches it firmly. Size tells how often a clone was seen (once, few, many) or the class of an expanded clone, and some rows leave it out.

j_call,d_call,v_call,clone_size,cdr3_length,cdr3_nt,cdr3_aa
TRBJ1-1,-,TRBV28,-,14,TGTGCCAGCAGTGCGGGACGAATGAACACTGAAGCTTTCTTT,CASSAGRMNTEAFF
TRBJ1-6,-,TRBV5-1,-,16,TGCGCCAGCAGCTCCTCCGGGGGGGGAAGGAATTCACCCCTCCACTTT,CASSSSGGGRNSPLHF
TRBJ1-2,-,TRBV24-1,once,14,TGTGCCACCAGTGACTACCCACTGAACTATGGCTACACCTTC,CATSDYPLNYGYTF
TRBJ2-3,TRBD2,TRBV3-1/TRBV3-2,-,15,TGTGCCAGCAGCTCCCGGACTAGCGGCTTCTTCACGCAGTATTTT,CASSSRTSGFFTQYF
TRBJ1-2,TRBD1,TRBV12-3/TRBV12-4,-,13,TGTGCCAGCAGTCGACAGGGGCACTATGGCTACACCTTC,CASSRQGHYGYTF
TRBJ1-2,TRBD1,TRBV28,once,15,TGTGCCAGCAGTTTAGCCGGACAGGTCTCCTATGGCTACACCTTC,CASSLAGQVSYGYTF
TRBJ1-1,-,TRBV2,-,12,TGTGCCAGCAGACCTGGGGGGGTGAGAGCTTTCTTT,CASRPGGVRAFF
TRBJ1-4,TRBD1,TRBV19,-,12,TGTGCCAGTAGGGGGGACAGGGAAAAACTGTTTTTT,CASRGDREKLFF
TRBJ2-7,-,TRBV7-9,-,15,TGTGCCAGCAGCTTAGCGATGGTGAGCTCCTACGAGCAGTACTTC,CASSLAMVSSYEQYF
TRBJ1-1,TRBD1,TRBV10-3,-,13,TGTGCCAATCAGGGGGCGCGGAACACTGAAGCTTTCTTT,CANQGARNTEAFF
TRBJ1-1,TRBD1,TRBV10-3,few,17,TGTGCCACAGAGCACAATCCGACAGGGGGCGAGGGCACTGAAGCTTTCTTT,CATEHNPTGGEGTEAFF
TRBJ2-5,TRBD1,TRBV11-3,-,12,TGTGCCAGCAGACAGGGGGGAGAGACCCAGTACTTC,CASRQGGETQYF
TRBJ2-2,-,TRBV7-2,-,15,TGTGCCAGCAGACTAGCTGGGGGTTACACCGGGGAGCTGTTTTTT,CASRLAGGYTGELFF
TRBJ1-2,TRBD1,TRBV10-3,-,19,TGTGCCACCGGGTCCCATCAGGGGGCGCGGGCTCTAATTAAGGATGGCTACACCTTC,CATGSHQGARALIKDGYTF
TRBJ2-1,TRBD2,TRBV14,-,18,TGTGCCAGCAGCCAAGACCCCCGTACTAGCGGGAGATGGGTTGAGCAGTTCTTC,CASSQDPRTSGRWVEQFF
TRBJ1-1,-,TRBV27,-,14,TGTGCCAGCAGTTTATTGGGGGGATTCACTGAAGCTTTCTTT,CASSLLGGFTEAFF
TRBJ1-5,TRBD1,TRBV19,-,15,TGTGCCAGTAGCGGGGGGGGACAGTTCAATCAGCCCCAGCATTTT,CASSGGGQFNQPQHF
TRBJ1-1,-,TRBV7-3,-,15,TGTGCCAGCAGCCAGAGCACAGGGCTGAACACTGAAGCTTTCTTT,CASSQSTGLNTEAFF
TRBJ2-7,TRBD1,TRBV6-8,-,15,TGTGCCAGCAGCCATTCCCGGGACAGGGGCTACGAGCAGTACTTC,CASSHSRDRGYEQYF
TRBJ2-5,-,TRBV9,-,14,TGTGCCAGCAGCGTAGACAGGGGGGGAGAGACCCAGTACTTC,CASSVDRGGETQYF
TRBJ1-1,TRBD1,TRBV28,-,15,TGTGCCAGCAGTTTATGGGACAGGAACCCCTCTTTGGCTTTCTTT,CASSLWDRNPSLAFF
TRBJ2-7,TRBD1,TRBV11-2,few,15,TGTGCCAGCAGCCCCGGGACAGGTACCCCCTACGAGCAGTACTTC,CASSPGTGTPYEQYF
TRBJ1-4,-,TRBV18,-,16,TGTGCCAGCTCACCCTCTTCACAGGACCCAAATGAAAAACTGTTTTTT,CASSPSSQDPNEKLFF
TRBJ1-1,-,TRBV7-9,-,14,TGTGCCAGCAGCTTAGTAGGGGTTGGCACTGAAGCTTTCTTT,CASSLVGVGTEAFF